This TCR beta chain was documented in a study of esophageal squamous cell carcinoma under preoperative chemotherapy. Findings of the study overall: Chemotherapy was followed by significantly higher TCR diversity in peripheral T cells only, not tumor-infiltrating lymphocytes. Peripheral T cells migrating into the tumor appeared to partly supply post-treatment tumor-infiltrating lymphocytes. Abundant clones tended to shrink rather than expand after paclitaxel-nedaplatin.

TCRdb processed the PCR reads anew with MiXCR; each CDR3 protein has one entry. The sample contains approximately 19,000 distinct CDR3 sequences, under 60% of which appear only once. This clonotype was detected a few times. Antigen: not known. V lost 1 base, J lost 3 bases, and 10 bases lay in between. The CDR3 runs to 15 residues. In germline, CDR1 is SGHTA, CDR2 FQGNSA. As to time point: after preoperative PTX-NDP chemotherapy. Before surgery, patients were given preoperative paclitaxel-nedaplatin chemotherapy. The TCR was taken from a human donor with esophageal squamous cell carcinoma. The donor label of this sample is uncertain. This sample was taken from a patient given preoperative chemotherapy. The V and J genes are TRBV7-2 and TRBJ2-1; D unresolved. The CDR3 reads CASSLDTGFYNEQFF. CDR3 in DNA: TGTGCCAGCAGCTTAGACACGGGTTTCTACAATGAGCAGTTCTTC.